A single sample gave rise to the 26 T cell receptor beta chains below, sequenced in a study of Ad26.COV2.S vaccination and SARS-CoV-2 variants. The assay was immunoSEQ multiplex PCR, and TCRdb's table has in-frame clones only and misses some. In the table there are about 480,000 clones, around nine tenths of which are singletons. Treatment: around 19 received Ad26.COV2.S at low or high dose, single or two shots; about 5 received placebo; per-sample allocation not given. Sampling was done on day 63 after the first vaccine or placebo injection. The specimen comprised peripheral blood, sampled in a trial of Ad26.COV2.S vaccine versus placebo. All receptors come from a person aged 18-60 years who received the Ad26.COV2.S COVID-19 vaccine or a placebo.

The chain couples TRBV5-6 to TRBJ2-7; TRBD1 matches 8 bases. Germline loops: CDR1 SGHDT, CDR2 YYEEEE. The V segment lost 3 bases and the J segment 6 bases; nucleotides outside the gene matches: 11. This CDR3 comprises 15 residues. The CDR3 DNA reads TGTGCCAGCAGCTCAGTGGACAGGGTCGATGTCGAGCAGTACTTC. Protein sequence: CASSSVDRVDVEQYF.

V usage is TRBV7-9 and J usage is TRBJ2-1; 8 bases are a match to TRBD2. The CDR3 contains 14 residues. CDR1 is SEHNR and CDR2 is FQNEAQ in the germline V gene (reference sequence). After removal of 6 bases from V and 8 bases from J, the junction contained 9 bases not matched to a gene. CDR3 in DNA: TGTGCCAGCAGTCCCCCCGGACTAGCCGATGAGCAGTTCTTC. This sequence encodes CASSPPGLADEQFF.

This clone was recorded a few times. The chain is built from TRBV19 and TRBJ2-7; TRBD2 agrees at 7 bases. V shed 9 bases and J 2 bases; nucleotides not matched to a gene: 19. The CDR3 runs 17 residues. Germline loops: CDR1 LNHDA, CDR2 SQIVND (reference sequence). CDR3 nucleotides: TGTGCCAGCCCGTCTATGGTGGGAGGGCCTCAGCCCTACGAGCAGTACTTC. Its translation: CASPSMVGGPQPYEQYF.

The rearrangement uses TRBV28 and TRBJ1-1; TRBD1 might be the D (5 bases). CDR1 and CDR2 (germline): MDHEN, SYDVKM. This CDR3 comprises 13 residues. The ends were cut back, 7 bases at V and 0 bases at J, with 9 bases in the middle. CDR3 coding DNA: TGTGCCAGCATGGGGGTCATGAACACTGAAGCTTTCTTT. Protein product: CASMGVMNTEAFF.

The chain has TRBV5-4 and TRBJ2-7; 7 bases agree with TRBD2. The length of the CDR3 is 16 residues. Germline-derived CDR1 and CDR2 are SGHNT and YYREEE (reference sequence). Trimming removed 0 bases from V and 1 base from J; junction bases left unmatched: 7. The CDR3 nucleotides are TGTGCCAGCAGCTTGGGCGGGAGCGATCTGTCCTACGAGCAGTACTTC. Translating gives CASSLGGSDLSYEQYF.

This sequence joins TRBV7-9 and TRBJ1-1; D is possibly TRBD1 (5 bases). Trimming took 2 bases from V and 3 from J, leaving 16 bases between them. Germline CDR1 is SEHNR and CDR2 is FQNEAQ (reference sequence). The CDR3 extends over 16 amino acids. The DNA for the CDR3 is TGTGCCAGCAGCTTATTTGTTGCCCGGGGGTACACTGAAGCTTTCTTT. Its translation is CASSLFVARGYTEAFF.

About this clone: Other DNA variants within this sample encode the same CDR3. The rearrangement joins TRBV7-8 to TRBJ2-7; D may be TRBD1 (5 bases). Trimming stripped 1 base from V and 1 base from J, with 11 bases between. The germline CDR1 and CDR2 sequences are SGHVS and FQNEAQ. CDR3 length: 15 residues. CDR3 region: CASSLGQGPSYEQYF. The DNA of the CDR3 is TGTGCCAGCAGCTTAGGCCAGGGTCCGTCCTACGAGCAGTACTTC.

This chain links TRBV21-1 with TRBJ2-5; the D call in the table, TRBD2, was not verified against the DNA. TRBV21-1 is a known pseudogene. The CDR3 is 16 residues long. CDR3 sequence (DNA): TGTGCCAGCAGCAAAGTCCGGGAGGGAAGGCAAGAGACCCAGTACTTC. Translation gives CASSKVREGRQETQYF.

This clone came up a few times. V usage is TRBV5-4 and J usage is TRBJ2-7; 7 bases line up with TRBD1. Trimming took 1 base from V and 7 from J; bases not matched to a gene: 5. The germline V gene has CDR1 SGHNT and CDR2 YYREEE (reference sequence). The length of the CDR3 is 13 residues. CDR3 residues: CASSLRGRGEQYF. In nucleotides, the CDR3 is TGTGCCAGCAGCTTGAGGGGGCGAGGGGAGCAGTACTTC.

The V and J genes are TRBV15 and TRBJ2-1; maybe TRBD2 (6 bases). The CDR3 covers 15 residues. The V gene lost 3 bases and the J gene lost 0 bases, with 9 bases spanning the gap. Germline V CDR1 and CDR2: LNHNV, YYDKDF (reference sequence). The CDR3 region has the DNA TGTGCCACCAGCAGGTTCGGGAGCTCCTACAATGAGCAGTTCTTC. It encodes CATSRFGSSYNEQFF.

The sample holds one count of this clone. The V call is TRBV7-8, the J call TRBJ2-3, with no clear D. Germline V gene sequence: CDR1 SGHVS, CDR2 FQNEAQ. The CDR3 totals 14 residues. The ends were cut back, 2 bases at V and 0 bases at J, with 6 bases in the middle. The CDR3 spells CASSLLGSTDTQYF. The CDR3 coding sequence is TGTGCCAGCAGCTTACTTGGAAGCACAGATACGCAGTATTTT.

V gene TRBV6-2 or TRBV6-3 combines with J gene TRBJ2-7; D gene unclear. This CDR3 has 12 amino acids. Trimming removed 5 bases at V and 0 bases at J, with 5 bases between. The germline gives CDR1 MNHEY, CDR2 SVGEGT. CDR3 coding DNA: TGTGCCAGCAGTCAGACCTCCTACGAGCAGTACTTC. It specifies CASSQTSYEQYF.

The chain employs TRBV30 and TRBJ1-1; TRBD1 might be the D (5 bases). Germline CDR1 is GTSNPN and CDR2 is SVGIG (reference sequence). Trimming took 3 bases from V and 3 from J, leaving 11 bases between them. This CDR3 is built from 13 residues. For the CDR3, the DNA is TGTGCCTGGAGCTTTGGGGGGGACACTGAAGCTTTCTTT. This encodes CAWSFGGDTEAFF.

The chain joins TRBV7-8 to TRBJ2-7, with a possible D match to TRBD1 (6 bases). The CDR3 is 16 residues long. Germline assignment: CDR1 SGHVS and CDR2 FQNEAQ. Trimming shortened V by 0 bases and J by 3 bases, and 15 bases separated the two germline ends. This chain's CDR3 is CASSLAVGQPLYEQYF. The CDR3 DNA follows: TGTGCCAGCAGCTTAGCGGTTGGACAGCCACTCTACGAGCAGTACTTC.

The rearrangement uses TRBV7-8 and TRBJ2-1, with 14 bases matching TRBD2. Trimming took 4 bases from V and 7 from J; bases not matched to a gene: 12. This CDR3 is 18 amino acids long. Germline CDR1 and CDR2: SGHVS and FQNEAQ. In DNA, the CDR3 is TGTGCCAGCAGCTCCTGGGGCCCAGGACTAGCGGGAGGTAATGAGCAGTTCTTC. It translates to CASSSWGPGLAGGNEQFF. Complete variable domain (other parts from reference TRBV7-8 and TRBJ2-1): GAGVSQSPRYKVAKRGQDVALRCDPISGHVSLFWYQQALGQGPEFLTYFQNEAQLDKSGLPSDRFFAERPEGSVSTLKIQRTQQEDSAVYLCASSSWGPGLAGGNEQFFGPGTRLTVL.

This clone has a single count. The rearrangement joins TRBV5-1 to TRBJ1-6; 8 bases match TRBD1. This CDR3 is built from 15 residues. V was clipped by 2 bases and J by 10 bases; unmatched bases: 8. Germline V gene sequence: CDR1 SGHRS, CDR2 YFSETQ. CDR3 in DNA: TGCGCCAGCAGCTTCTTGCAGGGGGCAGGGTCACCCCTCCACTTT. It specifies CASSFLQGAGSPLHF.

The chain couples TRBV4-2 to TRBJ2-2; 8 positions match TRBD2. V was clipped by 1 base and J by 4 bases; unmatched bases: 11. CDR3 length equals 18 residues. The germline CDR1 and CDR2 sequences are LGHNA and YNFKEQ. The CDR3 is CASSQAPLSGIVTGELFF. The CDR3 DNA reads as TGTGCCAGCAGCCAAGCTCCTCTTAGCGGGATCGTCACCGGGGAGCTGTTTTTT.

The V gene is TRBV7-3, the J gene TRBJ2-5; 10 nucleotides agree with TRBD2. This CDR3 contains 16 residues. CDR1 and CDR2 (germline): SGHTA, FQGTGA. After removal of 2 bases from V and 5 bases from J, the junction contained 8 bases not matched to a gene. CDR3 in DNA: TGTGCCAGCAGCTTATCCCTAGCGGGAGTTGGGGAGACCCAGTACTTC. Protein: CASSLSLAGVGETQYF.

The chain carries TRBV27 and TRBJ2-1; D might be TRBD2 (6 bases). Trimming removed 0 bases at V and 14 bases at J, with 14 bases between. This CDR3 spans 13 amino acids. Germline CDR1 and CDR2: MNHEY and SMNVEV (reference sequence). The CDR3 spells CASSLSPASEEFF. CDR3 sequence (DNA): TGTGCCAGCAGTTTATCCCCGGCTAGCGAGGAGTTCTTC.

The rearrangement links TRBV5-8 to TRBJ1-1; the D is unclear. This CDR3 spans 14 amino acids. In germline, CDR1 is SGHTS, CDR2 YDEGEE. V was trimmed by 0 bases and J by 1 base, leaving 7 bases between them. As DNA, the CDR3 is TGTGCCAGCAGCTTGGGGATTACGAACACTGAAGCTTTCTTT. This translates into CASSLGITNTEAFF.

The chain is built from TRBV5-6 and TRBJ2-7; 7 nucleotides agree with TRBD1. The CDR3 sequence is 15 residues long. V lost 4 bases, J lost 4 bases, and 11 bases stayed unmatched. The V gene's germline CDR1 is SGHDT and CDR2 YYEEEE. CDR3 sequence (DNA): TGTGCCAGCAGCCACAGGGGACGGCCGGTTTACGAGCAGTACTTC. It translates to CASSHRGRPVYEQYF. Together with reference TRBV5-6 and TRBJ2-7, the CDR3 gives the full variable domain: DAGVTQSPTHLIKTRGQQVTLRCSPKSGHDTVSWYQQALGQGPQFIFQYYEEEERQRGNFPDRFSGHQFPNYSSELNVNALLLGDSALYLCASSHRGRPVYEQYFGPGTRLTVT.

The chain has TRBV19 and TRBJ2-6, with 9 bases matching TRBD1. The trim removed 4 bases at V and 4 bases at J, leaving 5 bases unmatched. The CDR3 is 16 residues long. The germline gives CDR1 LNHDA, CDR2 SQIVND (reference sequence). Here the CDR3 DNA reads TGTGCCAGTAGTACCCGGACAGGGGTCGGGGCCAACGTCCTGACTTTC. It specifies CASSTRTGVGANVLTF.

The chain combines TRBV7-9 with TRBJ1-5; D unclear. The V end lost 5 bases, the J end lost 4 bases, and 12 bases lay between the germline ends. The CDR3 totals 14 residues. Germline CDR1 is SEHNR and CDR2 is FQNEAQ (reference sequence). The CDR3 DNA sequence: TGTGCCAGCAGCCCCCTCCGCCCTAATCAGCCCCAGCATTTT. It yields the protein CASSPLRPNQPQHF. Looking up the rest from reference TRBV7-9 and TRBJ1-5 gives the full variable domain: DTGVSQNPRHKITKRGQNVTFRCDPISEHNRLYWYRQTLGQGPEFLTYFQNEAQLEKSRLLSDRFSAERPKGSFSTLEIQRTEQGDSAMYLCASSPLRPNQPQHFGDGTRLSIL.

The J gene is TRBJ2-3, the V gene TRBV29-1; 12 bases agree with TRBD2. The CDR3 is 12 residues long. The junction had 2 bases not matched to a gene; V was cut back by 8 bases and J by 5 bases. CDR1 and CDR2 from the germline V gene are SQVTM and ANQGSEA. CDR3 nucleotide sequence: TGCAGCCTAGCGGGAGGGAGAGATACGCAGTATTTT. Amino acids: CSLAGGRDTQYF.

This chain connects TRBV29-1 to TRBJ2-7; D unresolved. V shed 3 bases and J shed 2 bases, with 11 bases lying between them. From germline, CDR1 is SQVTM and CDR2 ANQGSEA. The length of the CDR3 is 13 residues. CDR3 amino acids: CSVEGGDAYEQYF. The CDR3 DNA sequence: TGCAGCGTTGAGGGCGGAGACGCCTACGAGCAGTACTTC.

The V gene is TRBV6-5, the J gene TRBJ1-1, with unresolved D. Germline CDR1 and CDR2: MNHEY and SVGAGI. This CDR3 has 15 residues. Trimming stripped 3 bases from V and 0 bases from J, with 11 bases between. DNA for the CDR3: TGTGCCAGCAGTTATGAAGGGAGGATGAACACTGAAGCTTTCTTT. It is translated as CASSYEGRMNTEAFF.